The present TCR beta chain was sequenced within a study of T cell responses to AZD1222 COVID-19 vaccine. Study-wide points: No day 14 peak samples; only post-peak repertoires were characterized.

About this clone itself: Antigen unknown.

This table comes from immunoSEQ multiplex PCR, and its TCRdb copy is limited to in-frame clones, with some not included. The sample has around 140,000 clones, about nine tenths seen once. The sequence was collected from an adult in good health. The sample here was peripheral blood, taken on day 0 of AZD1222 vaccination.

CDR3 amino acids: CASSDQSHYGYTF. The CDR3, as DNA: TGTGCCAGCAGCGATCAATCCCACTATGGCTACACCTTC. The chain couples TRBV6-2 or TRBV6-3 to TRBJ1-2; D gene uncertain. Deletions cut 6 bases from V and 3 bases from J, with 11 bases between. CDR3 length: 13 amino acids. Germline CDR1 MNHEY, CDR2 SVGEGT.